This entry concerns a single TCR beta chain. The CDR3 is 15 residues long. Trimming stripped 0 bases from V and 1 base from J, with 9 bases between. CDR1 is MNHEY and CDR2 is SVGAGI in the germline V gene. The PCR employed 60 Vbeta primers together with 13 Jbeta primers. Sequenced by immunoSEQ multiplex PCR; TCRdb stores in-frame clones only, minus some. Among more than 140,000 clones listed, 70% to 85% were seen once. The data stem from a study of cytomegalovirus exposure and HLA in healthy donors. The specimen was PBMCs. This sequence originates from a woman aged 40 to 50 in good health and CMV-seronegative. This rearrangement joins TRBV6-5 to TRBJ1-1; a weak D match, TRBD1 (6 bases). The CDR3 nucleotides are TGTGCCAGCAGTTACTCCGGGACACAGAACACTGAAGCTTTCTTT. Its translation is CASSYSGTQNTEAFF.